This TCR beta chain was sequenced for a study of T cells in tuberculosis. About the research overall: Samples predate treatment or fall within its first 7 days.

Described time point: new active TB diagnosis, blood taken before or within 7 days of starting treatment. TCRdb keeps only in-frame clones here, not all; method: immunoSEQ multiplex PCR. Of 25,000 to 30,000 clones listed, roughly 94% are singletons. CDR1 and CDR2 from the germline V gene are LNHDA and SQIVND (reference sequence). The CDR3 is 15 residues long. Trimming removed 3 bases at V and 2 bases at J, with 14 bases between. The TCR sequence derives from an adult with tuberculosis. V is TRBV19 and J is TRBJ2-7, with TRBD1 as a possible D gene (5 bases). Source: PBMCs, taken at tuberculosis diagnosis. CDR3: CASSITDTSAYEQYF. CDR3 sequence (DNA): TGTGCCAGTAGTATTACGGACACTTCGGCCTACGAGCAGTACTTC. Filled out from reference TRBV19 and TRBJ2-7, the complete variable domain reads DGGITQSPKYLFRKEGQNVTLSCEQNLNHDAMYWYRQDPGQGLRLIYYSQIVNDFQKGDIAEGYSVSREKKESFPLTVTSAQKNPTAFYLCASSITDTSAYEQYFGPGTRLTVT.